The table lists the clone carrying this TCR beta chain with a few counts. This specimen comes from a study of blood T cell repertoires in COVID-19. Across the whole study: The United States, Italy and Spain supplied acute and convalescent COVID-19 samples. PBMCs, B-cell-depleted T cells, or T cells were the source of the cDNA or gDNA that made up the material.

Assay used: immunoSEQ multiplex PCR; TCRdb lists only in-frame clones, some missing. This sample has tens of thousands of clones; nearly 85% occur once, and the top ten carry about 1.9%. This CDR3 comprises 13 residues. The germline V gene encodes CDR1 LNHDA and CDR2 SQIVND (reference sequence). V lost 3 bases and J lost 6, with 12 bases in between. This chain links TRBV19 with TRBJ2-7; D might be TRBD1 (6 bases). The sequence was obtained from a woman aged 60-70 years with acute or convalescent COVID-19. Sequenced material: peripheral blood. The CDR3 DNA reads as TGTGCCAGTAGTATGGACAGTATGAGCGAGCAGTACTTC. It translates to CASSMDSMSEQYF.